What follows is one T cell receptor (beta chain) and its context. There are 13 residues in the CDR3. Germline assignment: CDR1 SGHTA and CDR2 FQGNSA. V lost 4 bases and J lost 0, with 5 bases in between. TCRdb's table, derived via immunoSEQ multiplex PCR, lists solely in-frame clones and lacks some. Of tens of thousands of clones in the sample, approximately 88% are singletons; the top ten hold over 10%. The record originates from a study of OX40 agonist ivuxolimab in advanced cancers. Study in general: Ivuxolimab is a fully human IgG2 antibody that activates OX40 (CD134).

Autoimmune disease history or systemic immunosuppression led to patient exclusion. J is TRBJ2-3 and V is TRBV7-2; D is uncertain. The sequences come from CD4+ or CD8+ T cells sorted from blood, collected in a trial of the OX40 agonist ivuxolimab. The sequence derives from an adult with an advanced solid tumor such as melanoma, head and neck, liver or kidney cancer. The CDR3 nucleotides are TGTGCCAGCAGCTCACAGAGCACAGATACGCAGTATTTT. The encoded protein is CASSSQSTDTQYF.